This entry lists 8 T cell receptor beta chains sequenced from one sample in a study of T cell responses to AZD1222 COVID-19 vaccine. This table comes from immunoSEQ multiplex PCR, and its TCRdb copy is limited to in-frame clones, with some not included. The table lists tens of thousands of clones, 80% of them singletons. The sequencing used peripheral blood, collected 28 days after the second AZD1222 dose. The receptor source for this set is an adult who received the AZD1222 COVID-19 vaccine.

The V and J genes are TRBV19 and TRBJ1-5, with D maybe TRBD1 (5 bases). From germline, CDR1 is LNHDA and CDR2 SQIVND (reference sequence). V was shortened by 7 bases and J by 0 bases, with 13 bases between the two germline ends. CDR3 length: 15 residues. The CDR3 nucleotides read TGTGCCAGTACGTTGAGAGGGGATAGCAATCAGCCCCAGCATTTT. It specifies CASTLRGDSNQPQHF.

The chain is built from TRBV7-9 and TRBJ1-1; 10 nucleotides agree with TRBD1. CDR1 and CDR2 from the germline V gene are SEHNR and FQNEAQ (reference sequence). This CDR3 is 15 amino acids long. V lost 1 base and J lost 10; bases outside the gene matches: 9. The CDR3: CASSLVEGTGVAAFF. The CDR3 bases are TGTGCCAGCAGCTTAGTGGAGGGGACAGGGGTGGCAGCTTTCTTT.

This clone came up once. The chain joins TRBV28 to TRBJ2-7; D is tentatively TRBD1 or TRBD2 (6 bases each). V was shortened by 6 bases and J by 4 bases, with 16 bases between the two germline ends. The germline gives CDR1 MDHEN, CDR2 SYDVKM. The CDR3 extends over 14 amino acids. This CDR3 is CASSGGTLGYEQYF. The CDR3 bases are TGTGCCAGCAGCGGCGGGACATTAGGATACGAGCAGTACTTC.

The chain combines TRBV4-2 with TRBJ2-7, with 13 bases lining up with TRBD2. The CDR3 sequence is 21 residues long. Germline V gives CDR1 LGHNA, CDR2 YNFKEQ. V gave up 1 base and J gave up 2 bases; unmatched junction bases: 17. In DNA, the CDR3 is TGTGCCAGCAGCCAAGTAGGAACTAGCGGGAGGGCCCGGGCGTCCCCCTACGAGCAGTACTTC. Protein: CASSQVGTSGRARASPYEQYF.

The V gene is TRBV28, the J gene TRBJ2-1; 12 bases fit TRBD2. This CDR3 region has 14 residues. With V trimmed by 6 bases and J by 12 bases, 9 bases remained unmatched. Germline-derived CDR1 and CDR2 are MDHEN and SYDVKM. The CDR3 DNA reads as TGTGCCAGCAGGCCTCGACTAGCGGGAGTACGGCAGTTCTTC. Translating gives CASRPRLAGVRQFF.

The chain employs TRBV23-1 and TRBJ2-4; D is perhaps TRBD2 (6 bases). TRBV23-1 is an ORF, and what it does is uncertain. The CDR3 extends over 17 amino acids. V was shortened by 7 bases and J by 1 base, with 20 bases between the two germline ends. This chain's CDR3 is CASIKKGRGGAKNIQYF. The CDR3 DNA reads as TGCGCCAGCATCAAAAAAGGGCGTGGGGGGGCCAAAAACATTCAGTACTTC.

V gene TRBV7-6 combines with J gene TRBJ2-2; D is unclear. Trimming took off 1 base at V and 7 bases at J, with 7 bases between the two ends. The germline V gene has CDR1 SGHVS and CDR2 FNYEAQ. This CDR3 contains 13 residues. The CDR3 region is CASSLDGLGELFF. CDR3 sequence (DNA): TGTGCCAGCAGCTTAGATGGCCTCGGGGAGCTGTTTTTT.

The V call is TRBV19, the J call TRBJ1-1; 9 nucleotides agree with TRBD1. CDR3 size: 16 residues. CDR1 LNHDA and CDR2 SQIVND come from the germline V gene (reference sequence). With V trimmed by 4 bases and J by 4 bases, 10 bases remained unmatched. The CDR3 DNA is TGTGCCAGTAGTACAGGGACAGGGTGGTTAGTCACTGAAGCTTTCTTT. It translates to CASSTGTGWLVTEAFF.